This TCR beta chain stems from a study of radiotherapy plus CTLA-4 blockade in lung cancer. The study, taken as a whole, reports: Blood saw expansion of tumor-derived TCR clones after radiotherapy plus ipilimumab. Increased serum interferon-beta after radiation also reportedly predicted response strongly.

Assay: immunoSEQ multiplex PCR; the TCRdb copy retains only in-frame clones and omits some. The top ten hold approximately 5.2% of the sample, which has 110,000 or so clones, around 75% seen once. Deletions cut 0 bases from V and 10 bases from J, with 13 bases between. Per the germline V gene, CDR1 is SGHKS and CDR2 is YYEKEE (reference sequence). The CDR3 is 13 amino acids. As for this clone: The antigen is undetermined.

Participants had chemo-refractory metastatic non-small-cell lung cancer and were treated with focal radiation plus ipilimumab CTLA-4 blockade. This TCR was recovered from a human donor with non-small cell lung cancer who had a partial response to radiotherapy plus ipilimumab. Specimen: peripheral blood, collected from a patient treated with radiotherapy plus ipilimumab. The rearrangement uses TRBV5-5 and TRBJ1-2; tentative D call: TRBD1 (5 bases). The CDR3 spells CASSLENRLSYTF. In DNA form, the CDR3 reads TGTGCCAGCAGCTTGGAAAACAGGTTATCCTACACCTTC. The full variable domain, its missing parts supplied by reference TRBV5-5 and TRBJ1-2, is DAGVTQSPTHLIKTRGQQVTLRCSPISGHKSVSWYQQVLGQGPQFIFQYYEKEERGRGNFPDRFSARQFPNYSSELNVNALLLGDSALYLCASSLENRLSYTFGSGTRLTVV.